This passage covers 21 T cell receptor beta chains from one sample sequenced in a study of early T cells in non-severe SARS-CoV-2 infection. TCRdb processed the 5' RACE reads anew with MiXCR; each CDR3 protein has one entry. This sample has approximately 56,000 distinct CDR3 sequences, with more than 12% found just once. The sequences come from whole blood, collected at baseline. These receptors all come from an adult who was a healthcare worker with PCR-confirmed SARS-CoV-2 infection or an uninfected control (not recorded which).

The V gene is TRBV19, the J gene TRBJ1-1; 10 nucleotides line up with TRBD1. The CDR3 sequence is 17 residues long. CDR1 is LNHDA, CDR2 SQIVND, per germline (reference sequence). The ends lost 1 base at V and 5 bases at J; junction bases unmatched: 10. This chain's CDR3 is CASSIVALTGGPTEAFF. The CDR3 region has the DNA TGTGCCAGTAGTATAGTCGCCTTGACAGGGGGCCCAACTGAAGCTTTCTTT.

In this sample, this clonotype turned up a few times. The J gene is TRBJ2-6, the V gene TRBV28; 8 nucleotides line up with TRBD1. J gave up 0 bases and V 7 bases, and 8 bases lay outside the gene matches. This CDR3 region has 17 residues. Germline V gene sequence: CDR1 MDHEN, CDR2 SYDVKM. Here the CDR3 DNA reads TGTGCCAGCACCAATAGACAGGGGACCTCTGGGGCCAACGTCCTGACTTTC. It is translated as CASTNRQGTSGANVLTF.

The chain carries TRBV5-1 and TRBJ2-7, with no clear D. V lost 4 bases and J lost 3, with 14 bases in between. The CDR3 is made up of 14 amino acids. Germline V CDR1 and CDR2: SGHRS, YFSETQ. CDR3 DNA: TGCGCCAGCAGCCTAGAATCGGCGGTCTACGAGCAGTACTTC. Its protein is CASSLESAVYEQYF.

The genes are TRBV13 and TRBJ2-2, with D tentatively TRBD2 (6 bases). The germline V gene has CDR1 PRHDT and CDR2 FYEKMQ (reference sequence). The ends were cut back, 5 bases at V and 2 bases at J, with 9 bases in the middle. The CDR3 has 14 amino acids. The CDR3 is CASSPGLNTGELFF. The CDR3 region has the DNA TGTGCCAGCAGCCCGGGACTTAACACCGGGGAGCTGTTTTTT.

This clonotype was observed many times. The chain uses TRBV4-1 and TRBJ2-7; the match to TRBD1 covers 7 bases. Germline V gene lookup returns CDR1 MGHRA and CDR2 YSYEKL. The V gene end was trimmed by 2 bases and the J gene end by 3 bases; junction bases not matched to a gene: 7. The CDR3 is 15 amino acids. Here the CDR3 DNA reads TGCGCCAGCAGCCAAACCCCGGGACAGATCTACGAGCAGTACTTC. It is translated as CASSQTPGQIYEQYF.

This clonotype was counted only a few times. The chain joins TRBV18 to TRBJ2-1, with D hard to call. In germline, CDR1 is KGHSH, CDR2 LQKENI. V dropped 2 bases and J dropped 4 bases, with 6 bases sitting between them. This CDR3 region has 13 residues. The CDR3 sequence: CASSPEQYNEQFF. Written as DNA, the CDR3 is TGTGCCAGCTCACCAGAACAGTACAATGAGCAGTTCTTC.

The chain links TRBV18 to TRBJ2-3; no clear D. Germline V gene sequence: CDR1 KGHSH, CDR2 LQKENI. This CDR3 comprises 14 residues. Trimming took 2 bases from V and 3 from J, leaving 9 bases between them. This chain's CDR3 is CASSPEASTDTQYF. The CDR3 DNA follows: TGTGCCAGCTCACCAGAGGCGAGTACAGATACGCAGTATTTT.

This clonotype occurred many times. CDR3 sequence: CSAESPANTEAFF. For the CDR3, the DNA is TGCAGTGCAGAAAGTCCGGCTAACACTGAAGCTTTCTTT. V gene TRBV20-1 combines with J gene TRBJ1-1; unclear D gene. Germline V CDR1 and CDR2: DFQATT, SNEGSKA (reference sequence). The CDR3 extends over 13 amino acids. V was clipped by 6 bases and J by 2 bases, with 13 bases between them.

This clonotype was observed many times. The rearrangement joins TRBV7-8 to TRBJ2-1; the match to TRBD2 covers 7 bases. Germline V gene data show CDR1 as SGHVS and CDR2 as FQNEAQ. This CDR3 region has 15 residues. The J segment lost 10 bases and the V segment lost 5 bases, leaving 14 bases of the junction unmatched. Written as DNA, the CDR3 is TGTGCCAGCAGCCGGACGAGAACTAGGGGAGGGGAGCAGTTCTTC. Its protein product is CASSRTRTRGGEQFF.

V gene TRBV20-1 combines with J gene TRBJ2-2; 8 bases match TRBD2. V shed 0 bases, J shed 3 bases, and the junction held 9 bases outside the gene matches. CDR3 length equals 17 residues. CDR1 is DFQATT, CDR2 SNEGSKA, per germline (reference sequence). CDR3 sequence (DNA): TGCAGTGCTAGAGATCCCAAAAGCGGGGGCCACACCGGGGAGCTGTTTTTT. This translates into CSARDPKSGGHTGELFF.

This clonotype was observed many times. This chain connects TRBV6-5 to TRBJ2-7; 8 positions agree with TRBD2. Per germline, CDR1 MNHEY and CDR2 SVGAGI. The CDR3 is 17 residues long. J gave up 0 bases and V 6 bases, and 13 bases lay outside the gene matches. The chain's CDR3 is CASRDQDTSGSSYEQYF. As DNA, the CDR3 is TGTGCCAGCAGGGACCAGGATACTAGCGGAAGCTCCTACGAGCAGTACTTC.

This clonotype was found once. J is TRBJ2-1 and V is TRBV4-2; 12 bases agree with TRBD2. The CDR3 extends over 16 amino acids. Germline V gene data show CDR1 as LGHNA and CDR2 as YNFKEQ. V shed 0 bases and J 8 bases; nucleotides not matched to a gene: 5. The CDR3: CASSQDLPSGRDEQFF. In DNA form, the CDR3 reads TGTGCCAGCAGCCAAGACTTGCCTAGCGGGAGGGATGAGCAGTTCTTC.

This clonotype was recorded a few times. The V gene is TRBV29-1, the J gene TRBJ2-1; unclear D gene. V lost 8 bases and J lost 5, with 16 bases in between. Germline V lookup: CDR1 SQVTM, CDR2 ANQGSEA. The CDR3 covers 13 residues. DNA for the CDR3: TGCAGCCTTACAGAGACTTTCGACAATGAGCAGTTCTTC. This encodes CSLTETFDNEQFF.

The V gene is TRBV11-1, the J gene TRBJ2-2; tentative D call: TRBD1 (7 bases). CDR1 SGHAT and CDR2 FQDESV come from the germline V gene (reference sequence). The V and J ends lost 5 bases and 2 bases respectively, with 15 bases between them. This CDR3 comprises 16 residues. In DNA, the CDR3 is TGTGCCAGCAGCCGCGGGGACAGCCGAAACACCGGGGAGCTGTTTTTT. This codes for CASSRGDSRNTGELFF.

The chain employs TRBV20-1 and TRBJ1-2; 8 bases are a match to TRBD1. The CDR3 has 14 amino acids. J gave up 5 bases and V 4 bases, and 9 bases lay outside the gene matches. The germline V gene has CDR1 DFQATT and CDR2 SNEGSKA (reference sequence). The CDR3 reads CSATRDRKEYGYTF. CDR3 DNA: TGCAGTGCTACCCGGGACAGGAAAGAGTATGGCTACACCTTC.

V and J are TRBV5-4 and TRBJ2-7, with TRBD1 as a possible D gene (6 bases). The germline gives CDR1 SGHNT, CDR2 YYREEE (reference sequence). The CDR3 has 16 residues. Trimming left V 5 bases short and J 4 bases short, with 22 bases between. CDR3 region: CASSSGTQPVRYEQYF. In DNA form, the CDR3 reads TGTGCCAGCAGTTCCGGGACACAACCTGTTCGATACGAGCAGTACTTC.

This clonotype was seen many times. CDR3 nucleotide sequence: TGTGCCAGCTCACCAGGACAACTGAACACTGAAGCTTTCTTT. Translated, it gives CASSPGQLNTEAFF. The chain is built from TRBV18 and TRBJ1-1; a weak D match, TRBD1 (5 bases). CDR1 is KGHSH, CDR2 LQKENI, per germline. Trimming removed 2 bases from V and 0 bases from J, with 7 bases in between. The CDR3 loop spans 14 amino acids.

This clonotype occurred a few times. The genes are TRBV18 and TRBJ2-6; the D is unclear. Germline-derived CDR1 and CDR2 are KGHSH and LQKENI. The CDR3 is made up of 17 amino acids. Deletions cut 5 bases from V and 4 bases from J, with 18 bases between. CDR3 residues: CASSRVGRGDGANVLTF. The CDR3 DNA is TGTGCCAGCTCAAGGGTGGGCCGTGGAGACGGGGCCAACGTCCTGACTTTC.

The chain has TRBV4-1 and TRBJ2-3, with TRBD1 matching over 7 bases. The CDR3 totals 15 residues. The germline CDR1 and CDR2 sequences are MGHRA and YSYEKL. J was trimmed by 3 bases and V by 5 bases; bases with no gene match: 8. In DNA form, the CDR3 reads TGCGCCAGCAGCAGACAGGGAACGGGGACAGATACGCAGTATTTT. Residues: CASSRQGTGTDTQYF.

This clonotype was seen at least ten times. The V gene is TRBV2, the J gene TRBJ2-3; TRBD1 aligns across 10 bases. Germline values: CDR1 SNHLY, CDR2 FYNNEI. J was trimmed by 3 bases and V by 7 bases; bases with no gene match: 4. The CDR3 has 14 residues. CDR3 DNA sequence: TGTGCCAGCACCCAGGACAGGGGGACAGATACGCAGTATTTT. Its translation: CASTQDRGTDTQYF.

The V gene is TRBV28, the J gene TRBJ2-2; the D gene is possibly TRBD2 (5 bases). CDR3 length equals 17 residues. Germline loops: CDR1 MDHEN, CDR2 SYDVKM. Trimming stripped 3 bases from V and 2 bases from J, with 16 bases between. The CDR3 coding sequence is TGTGCCAGCAGTTTGGGAGTCAGTCTAGCTAACACCGGGGAGCTGTTTTTT. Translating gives CASSLGVSLANTGELFF.